The rows below give T cell receptor beta chains drawn from one sample of a study of blood T cell repertoires in COVID-19. Some clones are missing from TCRdb's copy, which holds only in-frame ones; the method was immunoSEQ multiplex PCR. The sample has 250,000 to 300,000 clones, around 83% seen once; the top ten hold less than 4.5%. The sequencing sample was made of peripheral blood. Receptors originate from a man younger than 30 with active or convalescent COVID-19. Each CDR3 is given with its conserved first and last residue. D genes are given only for firm matches. A clone size is listed for some rows: how often the clone was seen (once, few, many), or a class if it is expanded.

d_gene,abundance,j_gene,v_gene,CDR3nt,CDR3aa
NA,NA,TRBJ1-5,TRBV12-3/TRBV12-4,TGTGCCAGCAGCGAGTCTAATCAGCCCCAGCATTTT,CASSESNQPQHF
NA,NA,TRBJ1-5,TRBV7-4,TGTGCCAGCAGCCCCCGGACAGTAAATCAGCCCCAGCATTTT,CASSPRTVNQPQHF
TRBD1,NA,TRBJ1-1,TRBV4-1,TGCGCCAGCAGCCAAAAAGGACAGGGGCGACCTGAAGCTTTCTTT,CASSQKGQGRPEAFF
NA,NA,TRBJ2-7,TRBV6-2/TRBV6-3,TGTGCCAGCAGTTACCTAGCGTCAGTCGACGAGCAGTACTTC,CASSYLASVDEQYF
NA,few,TRBJ2-7,TRBV6-6,TGTGCCAGCATAGGGACACAGAATACCTACGAGCAGTACTTC,CASIGTQNTYEQYF
TRBD1,NA,TRBJ2-1,TRBV5-5,TGTGCCAGCAGCCATCCGACAGGGCGCTATGAGCAGTTCTTC,CASSHPTGRYEQFF
NA,NA,TRBJ2-2,TRBV5-1,TGCGCCAGCAGCTTGTATGCCGGGGAGCTGTTTTTT,CASSLYAGELFF
NA,once,TRBJ1-1,TRBV25-1,TGTGCCAGCAGTGAACCAGGGGTACCGAACACTGAAGCTTTCTTT,CASSEPGVPNTEAFF
TRBD1,NA,TRBJ1-5,TRBV28,TGTGGCGGAGCGGGGACAGGGGATTTTCAGCCCCAGCATTTT,CGGAGTGDFQPQHF
NA,NA,TRBJ2-3,TRBV19,TGTGCCAGTAGTACCCACGACAGGCCGCTAGATACGCAGTATTTT,CASSTHDRPLDTQYF
TRBD2,NA,TRBJ2-1,TRBV6-6,TGTGCCAGCACCCAGGGACTAGCAGCCTACAATGAGCAGTTCTTC,CASTQGLAAYNEQFF
TRBD2,NA,TRBJ2-7,TRBV5-4,TGTGCCAGCAGCTTGCGGGCGGGAGGCATCGACGAGCAGTACTTC,CASSLRAGGIDEQYF
NA,NA,TRBJ2-5,TRBV7-2,TGTGCCAGCAGCTTGGTCAGCAAGGGGCAAGAGACCCAGTACTTC,CASSLVSKGQETQYF
TRBD1,once,TRBJ1-3,TRBV2,TGTGCCAGCAGCTTAGGACAGGGTGAGACCGCCATATATTTT,CASSLGQGETAIYF
TRBD2,NA,TRBJ2-3,TRBV19,TGTGCCAGTAGTATAGGCGCTAGCGGGAGTTCAGATACGCAGTATTTT,CASSIGASGSSDTQYF
NA,NA,TRBJ2-2,TRBV30,TGTGCCGGGCAGGAGGCAAACACCGGGGAGCTGTTTTTT,CAGQEANTGELFF
NA,NA,TRBJ1-6,TRBV7-2,TGTGCCAGCAGCTCACGTACACAGATTAATTCACCCCTCCACTTT,CASSSRTQINSPLHF
NA,once,TRBJ2-3,TRBV3-1/TRBV3-2,TGTGCCAGCAGCCAAGCCCGAGTCATAGATACGCAGTATTTT,CASSQARVIDTQYF
NA,NA,TRBJ1-5,TRBV21-1,TGTGCCAGCAGCAAAAAGCCCCGGGACATCAATCAGCCCCAGCATTTT,CASSKKPRDINQPQHF
NA,NA,TRBJ2-2,TRBV10-3,TGTGCCATCAGTGAACAGGGAAGCACCGGGGAGCTGTTTTTT,CAISEQGSTGELFF
NA,NA,TRBJ1-1,TRBV7-9,TGTGCCAGCAGCTTAGCTGGCATGAACACTGAAGCTTTCTTT,CASSLAGMNTEAFF
TRBD1,NA,TRBJ1-2,TRBV19,TGTGCCAGTAGTATACGGGACAGGGGGCCCGGCTACACCTTC,CASSIRDRGPGYTF
NA,NA,TRBJ1-4,TRBV12-3/TRBV12-4,TGTGCCAGCAGTTTCACGGACAGTGAAAAACTGTTTTTT,CASSFTDSEKLFF
NA,once,TRBJ2-1,TRBV10-3,TGTGCCATCAGTGAGGCTACGCACAATGAGCAGTTCTTC,CAISEATHNEQFF
TRBD2,NA,TRBJ2-2,TRBV5-1,TGCGCCAGCAGCGGGACTAGCGGCACCGGGGAGCTGTTTTTT,CASSGTSGTGELFF
TRBD1,NA,TRBJ2-1,TRBV27,TGTGCCAGCACGAATTTGATTACCGGGACAGAGCACAACCCCAACAATGAGCAGTTCTTC,CASTNLITGTEHNPNNEQFF
NA,NA,TRBJ2-7,TRBV28,TGTGCCAGCAGCGACACCGGTCATAACTACGAGCAGTACTTC,CASSDTGHNYEQYF
TRBD2,NA,TRBJ2-2,TRBV2,TGTGCCAGCAGGACTAGCGGGGGCACCGGGGAGCTGTTTTTT,CASRTSGGTGELFF
NA,NA,TRBJ2-3,TRBV30,TGTGCCTGGAGCCCGGTCGCAGATACGCAGTATTTT,CAWSPVADTQYF
TRBD1,NA,TRBJ2-2,TRBV5-1,TGCGCCAGCAGTCTCGACAGGGTCGTGAACACCGGGGAGCTGTTTTTT,CASSLDRVVNTGELFF
NA,NA,TRBJ2-7,TRBV5-5,TGTGCCAGCAGCTTCGGGACATACGAGCAGTACTTC,CASSFGTYEQYF
NA,NA,TRBJ2-3,TRBV11-3,TGTGCCAGCAGCCTAACAGATACGCAGTATTTT,CASSLTDTQYF
TRBD2,NA,TRBJ2-1,TRBV2,TGTGCCAGCAGTCCTAGTCTCGGGACTAGCGGGGGAACGCAGTTCTTC,CASSPSLGTSGGTQFF
NA,NA,TRBJ1-1,TRBV6-1,TGTGCCAGCAGTGATGGACAGACCCGGGGCACTGAAGCTTTCTTT,CASSDGQTRGTEAFF
NA,NA,TRBJ2-3,TRBV29-1,TGCAGCGTTGGAGGCAGAAACACAGATACGCAGTATTTT,CSVGGRNTDTQYF
NA,NA,TRBJ1-4,TRBV14,TGTGCCAGCAGCAAAAGTGGAGTATTCCTTGAAAAACTGTTTTTT,CASSKSGVFLEKLFF
TRBD1,NA,TRBJ1-6,TRBV5-1,TGCGCCAGCAGCGTGGGACAGGCTGGTTCACCCCTCCACTTT,CASSVGQAGSPLHF
NA,NA,TRBJ1-5,TRBV6-6,TGTGCCAGCAGTTACTCGTGGGGAGATAGCAATCAGCCCCAGCATTTT,CASSYSWGDSNQPQHF
NA,NA,TRBJ1-3,TRBV2,TGTGCCAGCAGGCGAGACTCTGGGGGAAACACCATATATTTT,CASRRDSGGNTIYF
TRBD2,NA,TRBJ2-3,TRBV29-1,TGCAGCGTTGAAAAACCTAGCGGGAGTCGAGATACGCAGTATTTT,CSVEKPSGSRDTQYF
TRBD1,NA,TRBJ2-7,TRBV4-2,TGTGCCAGCAGCCGGGACAGGGGGACCTACGAGCAGTACTTC,CASSRDRGTYEQYF
NA,NA,TRBJ2-7,TRBV30,TGTGCCTGGAACCGGGGGGAGGGGGACGAGCAGTACTTC,CAWNRGEGDEQYF
TRBD2,NA,TRBJ2-1,TRBV2,TGTGCCAGCAGCCCTGCGACTAGCGGGGCCCATGAGCAGTTCTTC,CASSPATSGAHEQFF
NA,once,TRBJ1-6,TRBV28,TGTGCCAGCCGTCAAGGGGCAACCCTTAATTCACCCCTCCACTTT,CASRQGATLNSPLHF
NA,NA,TRBJ1-6,TRBV6-1,TGTGCCAGCAGTGAACACTTCGGGGACTTTTCCTCACCCCTCCACTTT,CASSEHFGDFSSPLHF
TRBD2,NA,TRBJ2-5,TRBV30,TGTGCCTGTTCTTTGGGACTAGCGCTACAAGAGACCCAGTACTTC,CACSLGLALQETQYF
NA,NA,TRBJ2-7,TRBV6-5,TGTGCCAGCAGTTACGAGTGGGGCAGCGAGTACTTC,CASSYEWGSEYF
NA,NA,TRBJ2-7,TRBV6-5,TGTGCCAGCAGTTACTCCGCTCGAGGCGAGCAGTACTTC,CASSYSARGEQYF
TRBD2,NA,TRBJ2-1,TRBV5-1,TGCGCCAGCAGCACTAGCGGGGGCTCCTACAATGAGCAGTTCTTC,CASSTSGGSYNEQFF
TRBD2,NA,TRBJ2-3,TRBV5-1,TGCGCCAGCAGCCCGGGGACTAGCGGGTATAGCACAGATACGCAGTATTTT,CASSPGTSGYSTDTQYF
NA,NA,TRBJ1-1,TRBV7-9,TGTGCCAGCAGCTTAGCCTTAGGGGGCACTGAAGCTTTCTTT,CASSLALGGTEAFF
NA,once,TRBJ2-3,TRBV4-1,TGCGCCAGCAGCCAAGATGGACTTACTAGCACAGATACGCAGTATTTT,CASSQDGLTSTDTQYF
NA,NA,TRBJ2-7,TRBV6-5,TGTGCCAGCAGTTCATGGGAGTTGTACGAGCAGTACTTC,CASSSWELYEQYF